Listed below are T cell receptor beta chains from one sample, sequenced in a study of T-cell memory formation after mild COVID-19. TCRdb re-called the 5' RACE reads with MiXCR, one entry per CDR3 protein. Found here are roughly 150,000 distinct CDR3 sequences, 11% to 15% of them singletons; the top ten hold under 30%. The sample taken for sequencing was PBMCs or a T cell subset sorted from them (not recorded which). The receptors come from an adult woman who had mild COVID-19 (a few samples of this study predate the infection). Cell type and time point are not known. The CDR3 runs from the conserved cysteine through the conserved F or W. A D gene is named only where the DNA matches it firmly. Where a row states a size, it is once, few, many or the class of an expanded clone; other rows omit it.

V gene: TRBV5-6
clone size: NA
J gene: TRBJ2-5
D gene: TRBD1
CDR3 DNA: TGTGCCAGCAGCTTGACAGGGGCGATTCTTGAGACCCAGTACTTC
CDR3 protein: CASSLTGAILETQYF

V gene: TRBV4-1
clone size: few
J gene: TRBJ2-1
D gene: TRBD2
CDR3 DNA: TGCGCCAGCAGCCAAGAAGGACTAGCGGGAGCCGAGCAGTTCTTC
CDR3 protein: CASSQEGLAGAEQFF

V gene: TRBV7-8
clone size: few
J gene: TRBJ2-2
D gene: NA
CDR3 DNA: TGTGCCAGCAGCTTAGAGGGAGTTGGCACCGGGGAGCTGTTTTTT
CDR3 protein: CASSLEGVGTGELFF

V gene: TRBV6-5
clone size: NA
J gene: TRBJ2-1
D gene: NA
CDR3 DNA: TGTGCCAGCAGCTTCGGGACAGAGCAGTTCTTC
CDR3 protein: CASSFGTEQFF

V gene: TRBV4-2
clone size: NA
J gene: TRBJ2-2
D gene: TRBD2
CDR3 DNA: TGTGCCAGCAGCCAAGATCCCACAAGGCTAGCGGGGAAAAACGGGGAGCTGTTTTTT
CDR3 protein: CASSQDPTRLAGKNGELFF

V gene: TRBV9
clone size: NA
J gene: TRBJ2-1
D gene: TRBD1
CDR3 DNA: TGTGCCAGCAGCGTAGGGGACAGCGATGAGCAGTTCTTC
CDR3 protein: CASSVGDSDEQFF

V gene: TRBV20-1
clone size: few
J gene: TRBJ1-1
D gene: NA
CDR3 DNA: TGCAGTGCCGGCATCCCGACAAATCGGCCTGAAGCTTTCTTT
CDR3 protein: CSAGIPTNRPEAFF

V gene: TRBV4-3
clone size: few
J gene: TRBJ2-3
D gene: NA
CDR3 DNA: TGCGCCAGCAGCCCCCTACACAGGAGCCGGGGCACAGATACGCAGTATTTT
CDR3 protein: CASSPLHRSRGTDTQYF

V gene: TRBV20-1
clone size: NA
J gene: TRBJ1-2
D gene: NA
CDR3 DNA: TGCAGTGCTAATTTGGGGCCAAACAGGGAAGGCTACACCTTC
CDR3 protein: CSANLGPNREGYTF

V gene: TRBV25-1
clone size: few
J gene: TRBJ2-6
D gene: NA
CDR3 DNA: TGTGCCAGCAGGGAAGGCAGGGGCCCTGGGGCCAACGTCCTGACTTTC
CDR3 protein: CASREGRGPGANVLTF

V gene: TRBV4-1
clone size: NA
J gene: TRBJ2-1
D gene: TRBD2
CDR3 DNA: TGCGCCAGCAGCCAAGAACGCGGGGGGTATGATGAGCAGTTCTTC
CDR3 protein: CASSQERGGYDEQFF

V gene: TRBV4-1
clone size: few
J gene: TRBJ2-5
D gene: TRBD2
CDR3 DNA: TGCGCCAGCAGCCAGAAAGCGGGAGTGAAGGAGACCCAGTACTTC
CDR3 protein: CASSQKAGVKETQYF

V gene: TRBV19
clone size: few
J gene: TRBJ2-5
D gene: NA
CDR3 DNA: TGTGCCAGTAGTATCCTGCTAGCTGAGACCCAGTACTTC
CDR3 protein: CASSILLAETQYF

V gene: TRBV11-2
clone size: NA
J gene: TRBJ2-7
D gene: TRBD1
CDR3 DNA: TGTGCCAGCAGCTTACCGACAGGGGATCCCCTCTACGAGCAGTACTTC
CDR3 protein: CASSLPTGDPLYEQYF

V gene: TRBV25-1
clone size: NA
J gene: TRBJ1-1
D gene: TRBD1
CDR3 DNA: TGTGCCAGCAGTGAAACGGGACAGGGGAACACTGAAGCTTTCTTT
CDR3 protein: CASSETGQGNTEAFF

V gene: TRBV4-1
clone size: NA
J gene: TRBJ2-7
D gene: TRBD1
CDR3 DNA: TGCGCCAGCAGCCAAGAGTTTGGACAGGGGTGGTACGAGCAGTACTTC
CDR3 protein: CASSQEFGQGWYEQYF

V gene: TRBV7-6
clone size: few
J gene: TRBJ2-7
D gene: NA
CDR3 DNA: TGTGCCAGCAGCCCCCCGGCAGGCGAGCAGTACTTC
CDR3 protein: CASSPPAGEQYF

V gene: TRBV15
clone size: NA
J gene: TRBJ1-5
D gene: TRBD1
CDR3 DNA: TGTGCCACCAGCAGGGTGGGGGCAGGGGGCGGTTTTCAGCCCCAGCATTTT
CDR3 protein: CATSRVGAGGGFQPQHF

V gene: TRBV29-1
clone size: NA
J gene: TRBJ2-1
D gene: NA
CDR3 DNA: TGCAGCGTCCTCAGGACAGCCTACTACAATGAGCAGTTCTTC
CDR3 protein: CSVLRTAYYNEQFF

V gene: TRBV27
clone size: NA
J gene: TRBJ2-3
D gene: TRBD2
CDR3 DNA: TGTGCCAGCAGGTCCTTGACTAGCATCGTCACAGATACGCAGTATTTT
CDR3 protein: CASRSLTSIVTDTQYF

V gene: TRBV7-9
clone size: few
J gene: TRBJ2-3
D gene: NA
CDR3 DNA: TGTGCCAGCAGCCCGCCCTCGATGGATACGCAGTATTTT
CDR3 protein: CASSPPSMDTQYF

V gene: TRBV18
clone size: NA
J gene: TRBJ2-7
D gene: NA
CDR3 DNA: TGTGCCAGCTCACCAGGCGGGGCGATGTACGAGCAGTACTTC
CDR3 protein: CASSPGGAMYEQYF

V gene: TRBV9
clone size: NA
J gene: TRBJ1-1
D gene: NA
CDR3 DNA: TGTGCCAGCAGCGCTGGGGGACAGAACACTGAAGCTTTCTTT
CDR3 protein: CASSAGGQNTEAFF